The 25 T cell receptor beta chains below were found in one sample sequenced in a study of shared clonotypes between healthy human individuals. Measured with immunoSEQ multiplex PCR; TCRdb has only the in-frame clones, and not every one. Of some 2,500,000 clones detected, 92% appear once; the ten largest clones hold 0.37%. Sequenced: naive CD4+ T cells from PBMCs. Subset here: CD45RA+ positively selected. Receptor source: a man aged 18 to 30 in good health. Some clones in this sample may be carry-over from other donors' samples.

The rearrangement links TRBV7-9 to TRBJ2-3, with 7 bases lining up with TRBD1. V shed 3 bases, J shed 2 bases, and the junction held 5 bases outside the gene matches. The CDR3 is 15 residues long. Germline CDR1 is SEHNR and CDR2 is FQNEAQ (reference sequence). The CDR3 DNA sequence: TGTGCCAGCAGCTTGAGGGGGCTCGCCACAGATACGCAGTATTTT. Its protein is CASSLRGLATDTQYF.

V gene TRBV6-5 combines with J gene TRBJ1-1; possible D gene TRBD1, 5 bases. V lost 4 bases, J lost 2 bases, and 11 bases lay in between. Germline V gene data show CDR1 as MNHEY and CDR2 as SVGAGI. CDR3 length: 14 residues. As DNA, the CDR3 is TGTGCCAGCAGTTCCACAGGAGGTAACACTGAAGCTTTCTTT. It specifies CASSSTGGNTEAFF.

The rearrangement uses TRBV6-1 and TRBJ1-1; 12 bases line up with TRBD1. The CDR3 length is 14 residues. Per the germline V gene, CDR1 is MNHNS and CDR2 is SASEGT. After removal of 7 bases from V and 10 bases from J, the junction contained 10 bases not matched to a gene. The CDR3 sequence: CASKGQGASRAAFF. For the CDR3, the DNA is TGTGCCAGCAAGGGACAGGGGGCGAGTAGGGCAGCTTTCTTT.

About this clone itself: Other DNA sequences in the sample encode the same CDR3. This chain uses TRBV28 with TRBJ2-7; tentative D call: TRBD2 (5 bases). The CDR3 runs to 15 residues. Germline CDR1 and CDR2: MDHEN and SYDVKM. V lost 4 bases and J 2 bases, leaving 15 bases between the germline ends. CDR3 bases: TGTGCCAGCAGTTCACCCGGAGGACCGACCTACGAGCAGTACTTC. Translated: CASSSPGGPTYEQYF.

The genes are TRBV28 and TRBJ2-7; 10 nucleotides agree with TRBD2. Per germline, CDR1 MDHEN and CDR2 SYDVKM. The CDR3 has 13 residues. V was clipped by 5 bases and J by 6 bases; unmatched bases: 4. CDR3 sequence (DNA): TGTGCCAGCAGTACTCGACTAGCGGGCGAGCAGTACTTC. It encodes CASSTRLAGEQYF.

This chain uses TRBV11-2 with TRBJ2-3; D remains unclear. The V and J ends lost 5 bases and 6 bases respectively, with 15 bases between them. This CDR3 spans 14 amino acids. The germline CDR1 and CDR2 sequences are SGHAT and FQNNGV. This CDR3 reads CASSRALPADTQYF. The CDR3 DNA reads as TGTGCCAGCAGCCGGGCCCTACCGGCGGATACGCAGTATTTT. The full variable domain, in which reference TRBV11-2 and TRBJ2-3 provide the parts outside the CDR3, is EAGVAQSPRYKIIEKRQSVAFWCNPISGHATLYWYQQILGQGPKLLIQFQNNGVVDDSQLPKDRFSAERLKGVDSTLKIQPAKLEDSAVYLCASSRALPADTQYFGPGTRLTVL.

The chain links TRBV2 to TRBJ1-4, with D maybe TRBD1 (6 bases). CDR3 length: 15 residues. Deletions cut 4 bases from V and 3 bases from J, with 12 bases between. Per the germline V gene, CDR1 is SNHLY and CDR2 is FYNNEI. In DNA, the CDR3 is TGTGCCAGCAGTGGGACAGTTGCGGCTAATGAAAAACTGTTTTTT. Protein: CASSGTVAANEKLFF.

V gene TRBV7-2 combines with J gene TRBJ1-2, with 8 bases lining up with TRBD1. The V segment lost 5 bases and the J segment 4 bases; nucleotides outside the gene matches: 6. Germline V CDR1 and CDR2: SGHTA, FQGNSA. The CDR3 totals 14 residues. The CDR3 here is CASSKTGDLYGYTF. In DNA, the CDR3 is TGTGCCAGCAGCAAGACAGGGGATCTCTATGGCTACACCTTC.

The J gene is TRBJ2-7, the V gene TRBV5-1; 8 bases are a match to TRBD1. CDR1 is SGHRS and CDR2 is YFSETQ in the germline V gene. CDR3 length: 14 residues. V lost 0 bases and J lost 3; bases outside the gene matches: 2. The CDR3: CASSLEGQVYEQYF. In DNA, the CDR3 is TGCGCCAGCAGCTTGGAGGGACAGGTCTACGAGCAGTACTTC. The entire variable domain, with the rest obtained from reference TRBV5-1 and TRBJ2-7, is as follows: KAGVTQTPRYLIKTRGQQVTLSCSPISGHRSVSWYQQTPGQGLQFLFEYFSETQRNKGNFPGRFSGRQFSNSRSEMNVSTLELGDSALYLCASSLEGQVYEQYFGPGTRLTVT.

In DNA, the CDR3 is TGTGCCAGCTCGTACCTGGGGGATAACAGCGTATTGGCGACCCAGTACTTC. It translates to CASSYLGDNSVLATQYF. J is TRBJ2-5 and V is TRBV7-9, with D perhaps assigned TRBD1 or TRBD2 (5 bases each). The CDR3 extends over 17 amino acids. Germline V gene lookup returns CDR1 SEHNR and CDR2 FQNEAQ (reference sequence). Trimming removed 8 bases from V and 7 bases from J, with 29 bases in between.

V is TRBV9 and J is TRBJ2-4; 11 bases align to TRBD2. With 3 bases clipped from V and 0 bases from J, the junction kept 5 bases outside the gene matches. Germline assignment: CDR1 SGDLS and CDR2 YYNGEE. There are 17 residues in the CDR3. The CDR3: CASSDGTSGLAKNIQYF. The CDR3 coding sequence is TGTGCCAGCAGCGACGGGACTAGCGGTCTAGCCAAAAACATTCAGTACTTC.

Details on this clone: At the DNA level, this CDR3 is encoded by other sequences in the same sample as well. The V gene is TRBV11-2, the J gene TRBJ2-7; TRBD1 agrees at 9 bases. The CDR3 runs to 16 residues. The junction had 5 bases not matched to a gene; V was cut back by 1 base and J by 1 base. Germline CDR1 reads SGHAT; CDR2 reads FQNNGV. The CDR3 loop reads CASSLGRGQGSYEQYF. Written as DNA, the CDR3 is TGTGCCAGCAGCTTAGGGCGGGGACAGGGATCCTACGAGCAGTACTTC.

Only one count was recorded for this clone. Other DNA sequences in this specimen translate into the identical CDR3. The chain uses TRBV4-1 and TRBJ1-5; D is perhaps TRBD1 (6 bases). Germline lookup yields CDR1 MGHRA and CDR2 YSYEKL. Between the trimmed V and J ends, which lost 0 bases and 4 bases, there was a span of 7 bases. CDR3 length equals 14 residues. CDR3 residues: CASSQDRGNQPQHF. DNA of the CDR3: TGCGCCAGCAGCCAAGATAGGGGGAATCAGCCCCAGCATTTT.

The CDR3 DNA follows: TGTGCCAGCAGCCTCGGGACTAGCGGGATCCACAATGAGCAGTTCTTC. Amino acids: CASSLGTSGIHNEQFF. This sequence joins TRBV7-3 and TRBJ2-1; 13 nucleotides agree with TRBD2. Per the germline V gene, CDR1 is SGHTA and CDR2 is FQGTGA. V was clipped by 5 bases and J by 5 bases; unmatched bases: 6. CDR3 size: 16 residues.

The sample holds one count of this clone. The sample holds other DNA sequences that translate to the same CDR3. The rearrangement links TRBV9 to TRBJ1-1; 9 nucleotides agree with TRBD1. The trim removed 2 bases at V and 2 bases at J, leaving 1 base unmatched. This CDR3 region has 14 residues. Germline V gene sequence: CDR1 SGDLS, CDR2 YYNGEE. CDR3 coding DNA: TGTGCCAGCAGCGTGGGACAGGGCAACACTGAAGCTTTCTTT. Translation: CASSVGQGNTEAFF. The whole variable domain, filled in from reference TRBV9 and TRBJ1-1, reads DSGVTQTPKHLITATGQRVTLRCSPRSGDLSVYWYQQSLDQGLQFLIQYYNGEERAKGNILERFSAQQFPDLHSELNLSSLELGDSALYFCASSVGQGNTEAFFGQGTRLTVV.

The V call is TRBV14, the J call TRBJ2-7; the match to TRBD2 covers 8 bases. Germline CDR1 reads SGHDN; CDR2 reads FVKESK. Unmatched junction bases numbered 16, after V lost 6 bases and J lost 6 bases. The CDR3 consists of 16 residues. CDR3 coding DNA: TGTGCCAGCAGTGGTTTGAGCGGGAGTCATATTTCCGAGCAGTACTTC. Protein: CASSGLSGSHISEQYF.

CDR3: CATSRIRGVDTQYF. CDR3 bases: TGTGCCACCAGCAGGATTAGGGGGGTAGATACGCAGTATTTT. The rearrangement uses TRBV15 and TRBJ2-3, with D perhaps TRBD1 or TRBD2 (6 bases each). Deletions cut 3 bases from V and 5 bases from J, with 12 bases between. Germline V gene lookup returns CDR1 LNHNV and CDR2 YYDKDF (reference sequence). This CDR3 comprises 14 residues.

The chain uses TRBV5-1 and TRBJ2-1; 7 bases fit TRBD2. V lost 0 bases and J lost 7; bases outside the gene matches: 7. The CDR3 runs 15 residues. Germline V gene data show CDR1 as SGHRS and CDR2 as YFSETQ. The CDR3 spells CASSLGAGVQNEQFF. In DNA, the CDR3 is TGCGCCAGCAGCTTGGGTGCGGGAGTCCAAAATGAGCAGTTCTTC.

The genes are TRBV4-3 and TRBJ2-6; 7 bases line up with TRBD1. The CDR3 sequence is 16 residues long. V trimming: 3 bases; J trimming: 4 bases; junction bases outside the gene matches: 6. CDR1 and CDR2 (germline): LGHNA, YSLEER. The DNA for the CDR3 is TGCGCCAGCAGCCACATGAGGGGGCTCGGGGCCAACGTCCTGACTTTC. The encoded protein is CASSHMRGLGANVLTF.

The rearrangement uses TRBV15 and TRBJ1-5, with D possibly TRBD1 on 5 matching bases. Trimming left V 3 bases short and J 3 bases short, with 9 bases between. Germline V gene sequence: CDR1 LNHNV, CDR2 YYDKDF (reference sequence). The CDR3 is 14 residues long. CDR3 in DNA: TGTGCCACCAGCAGCCCAGGGATCAATCAGCCCCAGCATTTT. Its translation is CATSSPGINQPQHF.

V gene TRBV27 combines with J gene TRBJ1-1; 7 bases agree with TRBD1. V lost 6 bases, J lost 0 bases, and 7 bases stayed unmatched. CDR1 is MNHEY and CDR2 is SMNVEV in the germline V gene (reference sequence). This CDR3 contains 15 residues. CDR3 bases: TGTGCCAGCAGGAAAATCGGGACAGTGAACACTGAAGCTTTCTTT. The encoded protein is CASRKIGTVNTEAFF.

This chain joins TRBV4-1 and TRBJ2-7, with 8 bases fitting TRBD2. CDR3 length: 19 amino acids. CDR1 and CDR2 from the germline V gene are MGHRA and YSYEKL. V shed 4 bases, J shed 4 bases, and the junction held 21 bases outside the gene matches. Here the CDR3 reads CASSLSKGLTGTSMYEQYF. CDR3 DNA sequence: TGCGCCAGCAGCCTATCTAAGGGGCTGACCGGGACTAGTATGTACGAGCAGTACTTC.

V usage is TRBV4-2 and J usage is TRBJ2-3; 7 nucleotides match TRBD1. CDR1 and CDR2 (germline): LGHNA, YNFKEQ. The CDR3 totals 16 residues. The junction had 7 bases not matched to a gene; V was cut back by 3 bases and J by 1 base. As DNA, the CDR3 is TGTGCCAGCAGCCAGGGCACAGGGGTTCGCACAGATACGCAGTATTTT. It codes for CASSQGTGVRTDTQYF.

This chain uses TRBV7-3 with TRBJ1-1; no firm D call. This CDR3 region has 13 residues. V was shortened by 3 bases and J by 4 bases, with 9 bases between the two germline ends. Germline lookup yields CDR1 SGHTA and CDR2 FQGTGA. In DNA form, the CDR3 reads TGTGCCAGCAGCTTTACGACCCTCACTGAAGCTTTCTTT. Translating gives CASSFTTLTEAFF.

This chain uses TRBV29-1 with TRBJ1-1; TRBD1 matches at 8 bases. Looked up from germline, CDR1 is SQVTM and CDR2 is ANQGSEA. The CDR3 runs to 14 residues. The J segment lost 5 bases and the V segment lost 6 bases, leaving 11 bases of the junction unmatched. This CDR3 reads CSVAPDRVKTEAFF. In nucleotides, the CDR3 is TGCAGCGTCGCTCCGGACAGGGTAAAAACTGAAGCTTTCTTT.